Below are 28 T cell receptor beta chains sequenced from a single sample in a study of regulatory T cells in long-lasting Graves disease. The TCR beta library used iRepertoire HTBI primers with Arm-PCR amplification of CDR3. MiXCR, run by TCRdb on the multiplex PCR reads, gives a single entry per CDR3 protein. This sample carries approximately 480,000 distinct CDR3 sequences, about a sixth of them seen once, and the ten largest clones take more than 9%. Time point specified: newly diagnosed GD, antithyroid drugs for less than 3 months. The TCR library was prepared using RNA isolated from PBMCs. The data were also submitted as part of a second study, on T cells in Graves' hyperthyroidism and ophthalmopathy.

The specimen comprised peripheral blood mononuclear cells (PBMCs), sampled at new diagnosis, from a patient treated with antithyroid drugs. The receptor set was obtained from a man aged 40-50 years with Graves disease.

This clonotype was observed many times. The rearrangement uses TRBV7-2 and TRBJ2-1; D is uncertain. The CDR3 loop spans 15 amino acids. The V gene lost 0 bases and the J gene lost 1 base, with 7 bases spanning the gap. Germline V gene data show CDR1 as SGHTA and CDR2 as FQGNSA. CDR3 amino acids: CASSLAEASYNEQFF. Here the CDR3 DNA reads TGTGCCAGCAGCTTAGCGGAAGCGTCCTACAATGAGCAGTTCTTC.

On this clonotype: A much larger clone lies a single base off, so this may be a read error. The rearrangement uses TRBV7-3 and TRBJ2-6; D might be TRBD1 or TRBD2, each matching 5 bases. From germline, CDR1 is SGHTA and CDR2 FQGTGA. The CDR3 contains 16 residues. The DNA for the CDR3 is TGTGCCAGCAGCCGACTGGGGGTGTCTGGGGCCAACGTCCCGACTTTC. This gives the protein CASSRLGVSGANVPTF. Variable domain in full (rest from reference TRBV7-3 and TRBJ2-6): GAGVSQTPSNKVTEKGKYVELRCDPISGHTALYWYRQSLGQGPEFLIYFQGTGAADDSGLPNDRFFAVRPEGSVSTLKIQRTERGDSAVYLCASSRLGVSGANVPTFGAGSRLTVL.

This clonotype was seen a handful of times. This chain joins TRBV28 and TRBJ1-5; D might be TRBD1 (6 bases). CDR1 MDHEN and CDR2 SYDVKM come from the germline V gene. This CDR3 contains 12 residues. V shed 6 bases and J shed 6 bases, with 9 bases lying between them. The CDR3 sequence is CASRQGSQPQHF. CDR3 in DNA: TGTGCCAGCAGGCAGGGGAGTCAGCCCCAGCATTTT.

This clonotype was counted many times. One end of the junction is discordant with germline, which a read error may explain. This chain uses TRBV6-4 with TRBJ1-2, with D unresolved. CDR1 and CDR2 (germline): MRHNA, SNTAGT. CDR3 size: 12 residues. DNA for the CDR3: TGTGCCAGCAGTTACTCCGGAACCCTGTTCACCTTC. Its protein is CASSYSGTLFTF.

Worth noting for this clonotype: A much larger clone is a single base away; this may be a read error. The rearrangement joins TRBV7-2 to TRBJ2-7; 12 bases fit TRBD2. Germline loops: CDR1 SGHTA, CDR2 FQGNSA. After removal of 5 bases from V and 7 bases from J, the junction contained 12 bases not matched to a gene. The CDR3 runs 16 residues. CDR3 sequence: CASSLRGTSGSNEQYF. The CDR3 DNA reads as TGTGCCAGCAGCCTCCGTGGGACTAGCGGGTCAAATGAGCAGTACTTC.

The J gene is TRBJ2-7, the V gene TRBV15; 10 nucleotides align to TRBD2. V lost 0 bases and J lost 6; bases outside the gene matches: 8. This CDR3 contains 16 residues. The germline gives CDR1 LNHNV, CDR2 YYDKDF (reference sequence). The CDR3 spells CATSRDRASGRTEQYF. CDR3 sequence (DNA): TGTGCCACCAGCAGAGATCGGGCTAGCGGGAGAACCGAGCAGTACTTC.

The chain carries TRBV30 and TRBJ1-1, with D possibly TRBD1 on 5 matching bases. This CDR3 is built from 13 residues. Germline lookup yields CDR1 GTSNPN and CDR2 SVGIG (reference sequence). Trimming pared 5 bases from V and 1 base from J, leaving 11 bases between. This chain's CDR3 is CAWDLQGNTEAFF. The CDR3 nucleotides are TGTGCCTGGGACCTTCAGGGGAACACTGAAGCTTTCTTT.

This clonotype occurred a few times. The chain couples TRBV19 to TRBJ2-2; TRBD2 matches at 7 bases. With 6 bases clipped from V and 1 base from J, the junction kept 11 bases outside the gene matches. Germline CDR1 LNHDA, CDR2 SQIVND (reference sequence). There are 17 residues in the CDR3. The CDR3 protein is CASSTWGPSGNTGELFF. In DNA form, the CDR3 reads TGTGCCAGTAGCACATGGGGACCTAGCGGGAACACCGGGGAGCTGTTTTTT.

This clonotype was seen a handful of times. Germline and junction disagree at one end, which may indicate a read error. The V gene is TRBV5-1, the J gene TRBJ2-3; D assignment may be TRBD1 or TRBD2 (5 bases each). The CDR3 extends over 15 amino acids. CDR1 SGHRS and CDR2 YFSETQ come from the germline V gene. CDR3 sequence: CASSLQSGPTDTRYF. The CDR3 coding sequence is TGCGCCAGCAGCTTGCAATCGGGACCTACAGATACGCGGTATTTT.

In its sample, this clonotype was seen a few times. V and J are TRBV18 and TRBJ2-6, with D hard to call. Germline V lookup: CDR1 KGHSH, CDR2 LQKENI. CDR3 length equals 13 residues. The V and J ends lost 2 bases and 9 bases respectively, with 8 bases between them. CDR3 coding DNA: TGTGCCAGCTCACCAATCCTCGGCAACGTCCTGACTTTC. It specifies CASSPILGNVLTF.

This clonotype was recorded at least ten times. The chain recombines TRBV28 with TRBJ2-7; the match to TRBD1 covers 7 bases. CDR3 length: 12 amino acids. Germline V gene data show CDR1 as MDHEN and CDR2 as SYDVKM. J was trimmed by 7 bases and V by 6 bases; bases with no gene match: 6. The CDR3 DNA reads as TGTGCCAGCAGAGTGACAGGGAGAGAGCAGTACTTC. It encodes CASRVTGREQYF.

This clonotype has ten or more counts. CDR3 amino acids: CATSGISGRSETQYF. The CDR3 bases are TGTGCCACCAGTGGTATTAGCGGGAGAAGTGAGACCCAGTACTTC. The rearrangement joins TRBV24-1 to TRBJ2-5, with TRBD2 matching 9 bases. The CDR3 has 15 residues. The V and J ends lost 5 bases and 5 bases, in that order; junction bases with no gene match: 8. CDR1 and CDR2 (germline): KGHDR, SFDVKD.

CDR3 coding DNA: TGTGCCAGTAGTATAGATCCAGGACGACAAGAGACCCAGTACTTC. Protein product: CASSIDPGRQETQYF. The V call is TRBV19, the J call TRBJ2-5; D uncertain. Germline V gene lookup returns CDR1 LNHDA and CDR2 SQIVND (reference sequence). V was cut by 0 bases and J by 2 bases, with 10 bases left in between. The length of the CDR3 is 15 residues. Complete variable domain (other parts from reference TRBV19 and TRBJ2-5): DGGITQSPKYLFRKEGQNVTLSCEQNLNHDAMYWYRQDPGQGLRLIYYSQIVNDFQKGDIAEGYSVSREKKESFPLTVTSAQKNPTAFYLCASSIDPGRQETQYFGPGTRLLVL.

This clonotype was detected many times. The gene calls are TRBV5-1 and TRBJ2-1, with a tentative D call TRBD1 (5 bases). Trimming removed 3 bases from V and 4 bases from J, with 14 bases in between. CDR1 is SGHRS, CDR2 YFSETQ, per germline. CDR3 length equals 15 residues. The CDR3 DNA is TGCGCCAGCAGCTATACAGGACAAATGTACAATGAGCAGTTCTTC. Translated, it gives CASSYTGQMYNEQFF.

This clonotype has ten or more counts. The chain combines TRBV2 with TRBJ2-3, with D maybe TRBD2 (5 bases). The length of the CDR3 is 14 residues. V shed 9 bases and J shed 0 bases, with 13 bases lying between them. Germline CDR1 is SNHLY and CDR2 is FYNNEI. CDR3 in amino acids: CASLEALSTDTQYF. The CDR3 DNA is TGTGCCAGTCTGGAGGCGCTAAGCACAGATACGCAGTATTTT.

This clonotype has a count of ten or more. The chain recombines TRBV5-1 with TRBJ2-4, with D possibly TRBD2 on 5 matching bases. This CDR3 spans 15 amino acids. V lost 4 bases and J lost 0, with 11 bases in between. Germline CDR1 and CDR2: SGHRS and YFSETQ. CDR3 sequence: CASSPGLLAKNIQYF. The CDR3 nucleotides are TGCGCCAGCAGCCCCGGACTGTTAGCCAAAAACATTCAGTACTTC. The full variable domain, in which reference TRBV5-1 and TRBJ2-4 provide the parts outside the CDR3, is KAGVTQTPRYLIKTRGQQVTLSCSPISGHRSVSWYQQTPGQGLQFLFEYFSETQRNKGNFPGRFSGRQFSNSRSEMNVSTLELGDSALYLCASSPGLLAKNIQYFGAGTRLSVL.

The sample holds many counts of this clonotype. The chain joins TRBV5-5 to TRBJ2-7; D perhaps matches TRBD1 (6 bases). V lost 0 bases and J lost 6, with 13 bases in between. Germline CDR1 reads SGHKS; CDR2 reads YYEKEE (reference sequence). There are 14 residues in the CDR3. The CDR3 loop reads CASSLGQGSFEQYF. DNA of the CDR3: TGTGCCAGCAGCTTGGGGCAGGGGAGTTTCGAGCAGTACTTC.

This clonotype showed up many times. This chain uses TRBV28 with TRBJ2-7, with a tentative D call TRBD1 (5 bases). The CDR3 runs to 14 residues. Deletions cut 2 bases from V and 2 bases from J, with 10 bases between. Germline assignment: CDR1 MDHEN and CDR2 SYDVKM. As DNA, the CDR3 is TGTGCCAGCAGTTTAGGCGGCAGGGCCTACGAGCAGTACTTC. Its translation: CASSLGGRAYEQYF.

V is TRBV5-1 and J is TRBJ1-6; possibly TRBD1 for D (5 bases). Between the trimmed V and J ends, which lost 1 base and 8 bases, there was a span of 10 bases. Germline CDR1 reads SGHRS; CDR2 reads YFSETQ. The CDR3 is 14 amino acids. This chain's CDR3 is CASSLSGMDSPLHF. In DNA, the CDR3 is TGCGCCAGCAGCTTGTCAGGGATGGATTCACCCCTCCACTTT.

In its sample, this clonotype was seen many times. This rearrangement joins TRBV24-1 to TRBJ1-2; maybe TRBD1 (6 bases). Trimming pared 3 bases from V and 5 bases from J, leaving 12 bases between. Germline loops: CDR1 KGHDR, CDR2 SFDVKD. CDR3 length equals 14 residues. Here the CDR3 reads CATSDRGGRYGYTF. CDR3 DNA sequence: TGTGCCACCAGTGATAGAGGGGGTCGGTATGGCTACACCTTC.

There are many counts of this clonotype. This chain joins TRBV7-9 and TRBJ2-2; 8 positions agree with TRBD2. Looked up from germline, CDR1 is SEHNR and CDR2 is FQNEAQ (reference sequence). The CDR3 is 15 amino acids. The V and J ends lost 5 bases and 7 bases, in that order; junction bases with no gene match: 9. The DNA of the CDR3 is TGTGCCAGCAGCCCACCTCTAGCGGGTGACGGGGAGCTGTTTTTT. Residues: CASSPPLAGDGELFF.

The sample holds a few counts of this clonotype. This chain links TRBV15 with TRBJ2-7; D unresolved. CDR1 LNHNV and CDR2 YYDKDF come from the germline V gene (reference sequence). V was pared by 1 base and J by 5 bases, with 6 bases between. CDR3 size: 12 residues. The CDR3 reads CATSRARHEQYF. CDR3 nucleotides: TGTGCCACCAGCAGAGCCAGGCACGAGCAGTACTTC. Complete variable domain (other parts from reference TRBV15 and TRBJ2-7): DAMVIQNPRYQVTQFGKPVTLSCSQTLNHNVMYWYQQKSSQAPKLLFHYYDKDFNNEADTPDNFQSRRPNTSFCFLDIRSPGLGDTAMYLCATSRARHEQYFGPGTRLTVT.

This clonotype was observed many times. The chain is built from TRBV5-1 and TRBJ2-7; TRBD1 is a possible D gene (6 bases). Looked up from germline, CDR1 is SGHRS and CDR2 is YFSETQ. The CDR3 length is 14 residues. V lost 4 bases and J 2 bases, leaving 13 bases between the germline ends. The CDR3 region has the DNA TGCGCCAGCAGCCTGGACAGTGGGCCCTACGAGCAGTACTTC. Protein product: CASSLDSGPYEQYF.

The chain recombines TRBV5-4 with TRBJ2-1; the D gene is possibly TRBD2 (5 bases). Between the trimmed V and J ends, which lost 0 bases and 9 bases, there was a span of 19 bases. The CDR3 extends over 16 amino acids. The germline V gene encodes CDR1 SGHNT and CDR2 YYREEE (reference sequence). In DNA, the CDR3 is TGTGCCAGCAGCTTGGGGAAGCGGACCTCGGGAACTGAGCAGTTCTTC. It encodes CASSLGKRTSGTEQFF.

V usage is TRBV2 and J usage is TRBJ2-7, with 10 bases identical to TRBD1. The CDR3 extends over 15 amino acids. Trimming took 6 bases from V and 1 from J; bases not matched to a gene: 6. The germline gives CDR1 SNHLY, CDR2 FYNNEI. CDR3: CASSAGTGVSYEQYF. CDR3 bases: TGTGCCAGCAGCGCCGGGACAGGGGTTTCCTACGAGCAGTACTTC.

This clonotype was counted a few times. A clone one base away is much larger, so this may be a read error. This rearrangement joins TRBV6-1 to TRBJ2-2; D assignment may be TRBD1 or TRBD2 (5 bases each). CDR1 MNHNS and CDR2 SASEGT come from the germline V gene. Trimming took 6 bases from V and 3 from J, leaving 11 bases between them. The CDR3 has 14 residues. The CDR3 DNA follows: TGTGCCAGCAGGTGGGACCGATACACCGGGGAGCTGTTTTTT. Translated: CASRWDRYTGELFF.

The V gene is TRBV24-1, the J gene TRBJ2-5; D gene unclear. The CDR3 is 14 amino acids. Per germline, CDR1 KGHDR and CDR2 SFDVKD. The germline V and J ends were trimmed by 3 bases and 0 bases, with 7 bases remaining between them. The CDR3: CATSDPAYQETQYF. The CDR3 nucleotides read TGTGCCACCAGTGATCCAGCGTACCAAGAGACCCAGTACTTC.

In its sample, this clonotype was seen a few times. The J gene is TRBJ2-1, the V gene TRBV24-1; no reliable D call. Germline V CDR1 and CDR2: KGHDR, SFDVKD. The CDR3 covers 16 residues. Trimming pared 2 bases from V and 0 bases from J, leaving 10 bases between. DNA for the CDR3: TGTGCCACCAGTGATTCCGTAAAAAGCTCCTACAATGAGCAGTTCTTC. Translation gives CATSDSVKSSYNEQFF.